This T cell receptor (beta chain) was observed in a study of CD8+CD57+ T cells in acquired aplastic anemia. Study-level information: An average of 3.2 ug of DNA was obtained from sorted CD4+ and CD8+ cells.

TCR beta VDJ combinations and CDR3 sequences were profiled from genomic DNA. TCRdb redid the calling of the reads with MiXCR, one entry per CDR3 protein. The top ten clones hold approximately 3.9% of a sample with hundreds of thousands of distinct CDR3 sequences, just under 70% of them seen once. Germline V gene sequence: CDR1 MGHDK, CDR2 SYGVNS. V was trimmed by 1 base and J by 4 bases, leaving 20 bases between them. This CDR3 has 18 residues. The sequencing input was sorted CD4+, CD8+, or CD8+CD57+ T cells (not recorded which) from PBMCs. This receptor was identified in a human donor in good health, serving as a control. The chain uses TRBV25-1 and TRBJ2-1; perhaps TRBD2 as D (7 bases). The DNA for the CDR3 is TGTGCCAGCAGTGAATCGGGCTGGGGGGGCTTCCTGTACAATGAGCAGTTCTTC. It specifies CASSESGWGGFLYNEQFF.